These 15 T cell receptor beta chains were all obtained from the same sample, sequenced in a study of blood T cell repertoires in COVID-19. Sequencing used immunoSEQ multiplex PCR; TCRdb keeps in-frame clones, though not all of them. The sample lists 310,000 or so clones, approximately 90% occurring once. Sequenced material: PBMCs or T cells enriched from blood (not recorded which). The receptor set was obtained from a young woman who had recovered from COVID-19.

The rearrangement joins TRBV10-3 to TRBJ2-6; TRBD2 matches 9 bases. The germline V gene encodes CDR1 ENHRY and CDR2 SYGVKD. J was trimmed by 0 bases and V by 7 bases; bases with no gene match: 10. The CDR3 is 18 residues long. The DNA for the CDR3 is TGTGCCATCACACCCGGACTAGCGCTCAGCTCTGGGGCCAACGTCCTGACTTTC. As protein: CAITPGLALSSGANVLTF.

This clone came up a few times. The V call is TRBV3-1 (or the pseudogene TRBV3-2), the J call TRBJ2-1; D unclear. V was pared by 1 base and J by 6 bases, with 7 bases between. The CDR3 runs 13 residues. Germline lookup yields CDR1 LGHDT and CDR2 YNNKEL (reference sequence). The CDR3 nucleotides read TGTGCCAGCAGCCAAGGAGTGCGCAATGAGCAGTTCTTC. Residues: CASSQGVRNEQFF.

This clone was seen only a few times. The CDR3 sequence is CASSLSTVHGYTF. DNA of the CDR3: TGTGCCAGCAGCTTAAGTACAGTCCATGGCTACACCTTC. This rearrangement joins TRBV7-9 to TRBJ1-2, with D unresolved. Trimming left V 2 bases short and J 6 bases short, with 10 bases between. CDR1 SEHNR and CDR2 FQNEAQ come from the germline V gene (reference sequence). The CDR3 is 13 amino acids.

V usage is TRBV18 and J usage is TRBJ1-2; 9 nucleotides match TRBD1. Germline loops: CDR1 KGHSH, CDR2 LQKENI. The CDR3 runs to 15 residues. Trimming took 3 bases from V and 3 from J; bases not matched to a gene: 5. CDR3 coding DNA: TGTGCCAGCTCACCGCGGACAGGGGTGGACTATGGCTACACCTTC. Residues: CASSPRTGVDYGYTF.

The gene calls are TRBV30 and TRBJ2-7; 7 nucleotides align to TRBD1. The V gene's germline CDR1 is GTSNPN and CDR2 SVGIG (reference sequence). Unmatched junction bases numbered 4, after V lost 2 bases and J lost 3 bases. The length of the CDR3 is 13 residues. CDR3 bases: TGTGCCTGGAGTACAGGGGTGGGCTACGAGCAGTACTTC. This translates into CAWSTGVGYEQYF.

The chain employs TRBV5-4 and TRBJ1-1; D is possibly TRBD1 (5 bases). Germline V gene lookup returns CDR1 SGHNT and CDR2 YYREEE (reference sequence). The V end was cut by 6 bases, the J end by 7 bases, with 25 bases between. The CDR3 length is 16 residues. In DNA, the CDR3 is TGTGCCAGCATCTCACGGGACTTTCCCCCGGAGAGTGAAGCTTTCTTT. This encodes CASISRDFPPESEAFF.

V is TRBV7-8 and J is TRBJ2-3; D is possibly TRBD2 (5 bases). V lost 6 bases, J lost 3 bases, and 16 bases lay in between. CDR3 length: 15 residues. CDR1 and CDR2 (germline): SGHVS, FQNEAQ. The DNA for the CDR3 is TGTGCCAGCAGTGGTAGCGCCTTAGAGACAGATACGCAGTATTTT. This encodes CASSGSALETDTQYF.

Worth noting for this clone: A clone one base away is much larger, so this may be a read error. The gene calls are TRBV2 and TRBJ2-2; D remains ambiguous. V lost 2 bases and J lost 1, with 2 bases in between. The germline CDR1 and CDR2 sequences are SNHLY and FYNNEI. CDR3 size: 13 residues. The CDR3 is CASSEQNTGELFF. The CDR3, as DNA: TGTGCCAGCAGTGAACAGAACACCGGGGAGCTGTTTTTT.

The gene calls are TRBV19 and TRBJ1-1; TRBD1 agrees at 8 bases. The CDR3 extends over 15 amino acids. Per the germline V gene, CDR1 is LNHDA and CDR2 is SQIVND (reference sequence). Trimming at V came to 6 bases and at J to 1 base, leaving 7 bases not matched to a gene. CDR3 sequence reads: CASSEPGTGNTEAFF. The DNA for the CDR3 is TGTGCCAGTAGCGAACCCGGGACAGGGAACACTGAAGCTTTCTTT.

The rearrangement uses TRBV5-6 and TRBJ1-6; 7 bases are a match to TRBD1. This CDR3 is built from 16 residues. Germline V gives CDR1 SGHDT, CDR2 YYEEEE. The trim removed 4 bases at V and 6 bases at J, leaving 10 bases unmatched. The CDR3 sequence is CASSPQTGTVNSPLHF. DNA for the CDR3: TGTGCCAGCAGCCCACAAACCGGGACAGTTAATTCACCCCTCCACTTT.

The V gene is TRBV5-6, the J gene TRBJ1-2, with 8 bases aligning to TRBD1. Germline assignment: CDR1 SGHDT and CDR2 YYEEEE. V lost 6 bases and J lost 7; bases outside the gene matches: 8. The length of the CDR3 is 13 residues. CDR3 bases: TGTGCCAGCATCCTGGACAGGGTTGGTGGCTACACCTTC. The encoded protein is CASILDRVGGYTF.

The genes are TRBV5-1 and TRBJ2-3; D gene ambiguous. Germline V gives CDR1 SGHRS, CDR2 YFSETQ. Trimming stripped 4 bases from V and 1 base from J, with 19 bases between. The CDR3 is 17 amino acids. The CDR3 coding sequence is TGCGCCAGCAGCCTAAACCCGAGTGGTGTGGGCACAGATACGCAGTATTTT. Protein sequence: CASSLNPSGVGTDTQYF.

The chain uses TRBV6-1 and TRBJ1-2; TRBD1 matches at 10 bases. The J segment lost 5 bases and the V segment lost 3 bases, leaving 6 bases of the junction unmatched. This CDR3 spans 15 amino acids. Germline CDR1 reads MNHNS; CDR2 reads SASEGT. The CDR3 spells CASSDPTGGQYGYTF. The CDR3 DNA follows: TGTGCCAGCAGTGACCCGACAGGGGGCCAATATGGCTACACCTTC.

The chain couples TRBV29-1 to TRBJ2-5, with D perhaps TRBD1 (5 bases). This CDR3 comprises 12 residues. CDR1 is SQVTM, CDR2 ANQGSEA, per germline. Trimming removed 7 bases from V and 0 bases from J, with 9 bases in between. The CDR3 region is CSGRQYQETQYF. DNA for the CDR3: TGCAGCGGTAGACAGTACCAAGAGACCCAGTACTTC.

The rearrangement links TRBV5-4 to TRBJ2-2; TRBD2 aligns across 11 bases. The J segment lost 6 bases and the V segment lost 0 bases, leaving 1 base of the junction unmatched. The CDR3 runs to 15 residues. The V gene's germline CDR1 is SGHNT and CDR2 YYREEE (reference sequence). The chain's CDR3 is CASSLALAGAGELFF. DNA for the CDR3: TGTGCCAGCAGCTTGGCACTAGCGGGAGCCGGGGAGCTGTTTTTT.